A selection of T cell receptor beta chains follows, all from one sample in a study of PD-1 blockade in classical Hodgkin lymphoma. Some clones are missing from TCRdb's copy, which holds only in-frame ones; the method was immunoSEQ multiplex PCR. Counted here are approximately 98,000 clones, roughly nine tenths occurring once; the ten biggest clones make up less than 20%. The specimen comprised peripheral blood mononuclear cells (PBMCs), sampled before the second cycle of nivolumab. The origin of the receptors is a human donor with classical Hodgkin lymphoma. CDR3s include the opening cysteine and the closing phenylalanine or tryptophan.

v_gene	j_gene	CDR3aa
TRBV5-6	TRBJ1-4	CASSLRVTNEKLFF
TRBV10-3	TRBJ2-2	CAISESTRGTIDTGELFF
TRBV4-3	TRBJ2-7	CASSQGQGVFYEQYF
TRBV15	TRBJ1-4	CATSRGDSRLSNEKLFF
TRBV28	TRBJ2-1	CASRQGLEPNEQFF
TRBV2	TRBJ2-2	CASTLERGVNTGELFF
TRBV11-2	TRBJ2-3	CASSLLAGGPGDTQYF
TRBV2	TRBJ1-2	CASGDGTDWYYGYTF
TRBV19	TRBJ2-5	CASSIREAQTQETQYF
TRBV19	TRBJ2-7	CASSIGQGYEQYF
TRBV5-8	TRBJ2-6	CASSLSVGGSGANVLTF
TRBV27	TRBJ2-1	CASSLSKLAPINEQFF
TRBV1	TRBJ2-1	CTSSHGGRGAEQFF
TRBV6-1	TRBJ2-7	CASSHTEQYF
TRBV2	TRBJ2-7	CASRTILAGEGYEQYF
TRBV29-1	TRBJ1-4	CSVGGDGNEKLFF
TRBV4-1	TRBJ2-7	CASSQEDSREREQYF
TRBV6-4	TRBJ2-3	CASRRNPLPFSTDTQYF
TRBV10-3	TRBJ1-1	CAISTGFGDNTEAFF
TRBV11-2	TRBJ2-6	CASSLDRVAGANVLTF
TRBV5-1	TRBJ2-7	CASSLAGGRVHEQYF
TRBV6-5	TRBJ1-1	CASSLRGTGHTEAFF
TRBV28	TRBJ2-7	CASRRGNGEQYF